The T cell receptor (beta chain) described here comes from a study of T cell changes during pregnancy in multiple sclerosis. The repertoire was sequenced with immunoSEQ multiplex PCR; TCRdb's copy has only in-frame clones and lacks some. The table includes fewer than 50,000 clones, around 94% detected once. CDR1 and CDR2 (germline): MNHEY, SMNVEV (reference sequence). The CDR3 has 15 amino acids. The V segment lost 5 bases and the J segment 2 bases; nucleotides outside the gene matches: 7. The chain combines TRBV27 with TRBJ2-7, with 9 bases aligning to TRBD2. The sample in question was CD4+ T cells from peripheral blood mononuclear cells, obtained in the third trimester of pregnancy. This receptor was taken from a female donor with multiple sclerosis, enrolled in a pregnancy study. CDR3 residues: CASSRSPSGAYEQYF. CDR3 coding DNA: TGTGCCAGCAGTCGAAGCCCTAGCGGGGCCTACGAGCAGTACTTC.